Listed here are 13 T cell receptor beta chains from one sample, sequenced in a study of blood T cell repertoires in COVID-19. Clones were read by immunoSEQ multiplex PCR, and TCRdb kept only the in-frame ones, dropping some. Here the sample spans about 150,000 clones, over 80% being singletons. Input material: peripheral blood. Receptors originate from a woman older than 75 with COVID-19, enrolled during active disease.

The chain uses TRBV14 and TRBJ2-5; TRBD1 aligns across 10 bases. V was pared by 4 bases and J by 4 bases, with 3 bases of the junction left unmatched. This CDR3 has 14 amino acids. Germline loops: CDR1 SGHDN, CDR2 FVKESK. This chain's CDR3 is CASSRRTGGETQYF. The CDR3, as DNA: TGTGCCAGCAGCCGACGGACAGGGGGAGAGACCCAGTACTTC. The variable domain in full, completed from reference TRBV14 and TRBJ2-5, reads EAGVTQFPSHSVIEKGQTVTLRCDPISGHDNLYWYRRVMGKEIKFLLHFVKESKQDESGMPNNRFLAERTGGTYSTLKVQPAELEDSGVYFCASSRRTGGETQYFGPGTRLLVL.

This clone was counted once. The chain couples TRBV29-1 to TRBJ2-3; possibly TRBD2 for D (6 bases). From germline, CDR1 is SQVTM and CDR2 ANQGSEA. The CDR3 covers 13 residues. Trimming left V 4 bases short and J 1 base short, with 9 bases between. The CDR3: CSVVGGGTDTQYF. CDR3 nucleotides: TGCAGCGTTGTCGGGGGAGGCACAGATACGCAGTATTTT.

This clone was observed once. The V gene is TRBV19, the J gene TRBJ1-5, with a possible D match to TRBD1 (5 bases). V gave up 8 bases and J gave up 5 bases, with 19 bases separating them. The CDR3 is made up of 15 amino acids. Per the germline V gene, CDR1 is LNHDA and CDR2 is SQIVND (reference sequence). The CDR3 DNA reads as TGTGCCAGTTGCCCGGGGAGGTTAGGGGATCAGCCCCAGCATTTT. Its protein product is CASCPGRLGDQPQHF.

V gene TRBV19 combines with J gene TRBJ1-5; 8 bases are shared with TRBD1. CDR3 size: 18 residues. J was trimmed by 5 bases and V by 6 bases; bases with no gene match: 18. Germline assignment: CDR1 LNHDA and CDR2 SQIVND (reference sequence). CDR3 loop: CASSRRGDRPRVYQPQHF. CDR3 bases: TGTGCCAGTAGCCGCCGGGGGGACAGGCCAAGGGTGTATCAGCCCCAGCATTTT.

The chain carries TRBV18 and TRBJ1-4; possible D gene TRBD1, 5 bases. V gave up 5 bases and J gave up 0 bases, with 10 bases separating them. The CDR3 is made up of 15 amino acids. Germline lookup yields CDR1 KGHSH and CDR2 LQKENI. The DNA of the CDR3 is TGTGCCAGCTCAAGAGCGGGGGCAACTAATGAAAAACTGTTTTTT. Translating gives CASSRAGATNEKLFF.

The chain employs TRBV7-9 and TRBJ1-4; D is perhaps TRBD1 (6 bases). The V and J ends lost 2 bases and 4 bases respectively, with 8 bases between them. Germline-derived CDR1 and CDR2 are SEHNR and FQNEAQ (reference sequence). The CDR3 is 14 amino acids. CDR3 nucleotide sequence: TGTGCCAGCAGCTTAATAGGGGGTAATGAAAAACTGTTTTTT. It is translated as CASSLIGGNEKLFF.

This chain links TRBV12-3 or TRBV12-4 with TRBJ1-4; no firm D call. The CDR3 is made up of 13 amino acids. Trimming stripped 5 bases from V and 7 bases from J, with 11 bases between. CDR3 in DNA: TGTGCCAGCAGTCCCCAGGTCGGTGAAAAACTGTTTTTT. Residues: CASSPQVGEKLFF.

The V gene is TRBV18, the J gene TRBJ2-3, with 9 bases matching TRBD2. CDR3 size: 16 residues. Germline-derived CDR1 and CDR2 are KGHSH and LQKENI. V lost 3 bases and J lost 6; bases outside the gene matches: 10. The CDR3 nucleotides read TGTGCCAGCTCACCCCCCCAGAGCGGGGGGAAGGATACGCAGTATTTT. Translating gives CASSPPQSGGKDTQYF.

The J gene is TRBJ1-1, the V gene TRBV2; D may be TRBD1 (6 bases). Germline V gene data show CDR1 as SNHLY and CDR2 as FYNNEI. The CDR3 runs 13 residues. Trimming left V 3 bases short and J 4 bases short, with 9 bases between. CDR3 loop: CASSEGGGTEAFF. Here the CDR3 DNA reads TGTGCCAGCAGTGAGGGAGGGGGCACTGAAGCTTTCTTT.

This clone was seen more than once but under ten times. The chain recombines TRBV19 with TRBJ2-1, with D perhaps TRBD2 (7 bases). CDR3 length: 14 residues. Germline assignment: CDR1 LNHDA and CDR2 SQIVND (reference sequence). Trimming shortened V by 3 bases and J by 6 bases, and 12 bases separated the two germline ends. The CDR3 nucleotides are TGTGCCAGTAGTATTTCGGGGGGCCCCAATGAGCAGTTCTTC. Amino acids: CASSISGGPNEQFF.

This chain uses TRBV19 with TRBJ1-5, with 10 bases lining up with TRBD1. With V trimmed by 11 bases and J by 7 bases, 14 bases remained unmatched. Germline V gene sequence: CDR1 LNHDA, CDR2 SQIVND (reference sequence). This CDR3 has 15 residues. The CDR3 loop reads CAVQDRGLSGQPQHF. As DNA, the CDR3 is TGTGCCGTCCAGGACAGGGGGTTAAGTGGGCAGCCCCAGCATTTT.

The rearrangement joins TRBV7-9 to TRBJ1-5; D remains ambiguous. Germline assignment: CDR1 SEHNR and CDR2 FQNEAQ (reference sequence). V was cut by 5 bases and J by 6 bases, with 11 bases left in between. CDR3 length equals 13 residues. The CDR3 here is CASSPAGGQPQHF. The DNA of the CDR3 is TGTGCCAGCAGCCCCGCCGGTGGTCAGCCCCAGCATTTT.

The rearrangement joins TRBV7-8 to TRBJ1-5; unclear D gene. Germline CDR1 SGHVS, CDR2 FQNEAQ. The CDR3 consists of 13 residues. Trimming removed 0 bases from V and 5 bases from J, with 5 bases in between. CDR3 protein: CASSLAQDQPQHF. The CDR3 nucleotides are TGTGCCAGCAGCTTAGCGCAGGATCAGCCCCAGCATTTT.